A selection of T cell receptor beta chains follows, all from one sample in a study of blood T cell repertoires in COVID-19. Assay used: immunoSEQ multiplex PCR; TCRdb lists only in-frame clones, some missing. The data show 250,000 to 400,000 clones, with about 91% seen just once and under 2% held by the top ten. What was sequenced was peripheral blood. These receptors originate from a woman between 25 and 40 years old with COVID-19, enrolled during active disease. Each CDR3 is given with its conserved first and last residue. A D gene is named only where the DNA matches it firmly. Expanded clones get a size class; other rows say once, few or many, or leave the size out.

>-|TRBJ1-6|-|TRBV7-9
TGTGCCAGCAGCTACCTTGCGGGGCAGAATTCACCCCTCCACTTT
CASSYLAGQNSPLHF
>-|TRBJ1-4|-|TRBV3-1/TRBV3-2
TGTGCCAGCAGCCCACGGAGAGGGAAACTGTTTTTT
CASSPRRGKLFF
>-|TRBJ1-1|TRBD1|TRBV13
TGTGCCAGCAGCCTTGCCGGGACAGCAAACACTGAAGCTTTCTTT
CASSLAGTANTEAFF
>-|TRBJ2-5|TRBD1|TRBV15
TGTGCCACCAGCAGGGACAGGGGATTCCAAGAGACCCAGTACTTC
CATSRDRGFQETQYF
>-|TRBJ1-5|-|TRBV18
TGTGCCAGCTCACCGATAGGGGGGGGCAATCAGCCCCAGCATTTT
CASSPIGGGNQPQHF
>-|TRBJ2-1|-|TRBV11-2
TGTGCCAGCAGCTTGTTCGCGGGGGCCGGGAATGAGCAGTTCTTC
CASSLFAGAGNEQFF
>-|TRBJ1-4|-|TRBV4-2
TGTGCCAGCATCCTGAACAGGGCAACTAATGAAAAACTGTTTTTT
CASILNRATNEKLFF
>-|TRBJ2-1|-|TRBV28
TGTGCCAGCAGACCCCCCGAAGACACGGATATATACAATGAGCAGTTCTTC
CASRPPEDTDIYNEQFF
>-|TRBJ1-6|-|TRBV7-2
TGTGCCAGCAGCTCAGGGGTTAATTCACCCCTCCACTTT
CASSSGVNSPLHF
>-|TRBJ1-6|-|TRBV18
TGTGCCAGCTCCCTAAATTCCGAAAATTCACCCCTCCACTTT
CASSLNSENSPLHF
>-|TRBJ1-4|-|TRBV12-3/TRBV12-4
TGTGCCAGCAGTTTACAGGGTTGGGAAAAACTGTTTTTT
CASSLQGWEKLFF
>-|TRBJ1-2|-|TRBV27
TGTGCCAGCAGTTCCTCGGGTGGTGGCTACACCTTC
CASSSSGGGYTF
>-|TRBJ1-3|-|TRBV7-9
TGTGCCAGCAGCAGAAGACAGGCCTACTCTGGAAACACCATATATTTT
CASSRRQAYSGNTIYF
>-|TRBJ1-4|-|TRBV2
TGTGCCAGCGAGGACAGCCGATTGGAAGAAAAACTGTTTTTT
CASEDSRLEEKLFF
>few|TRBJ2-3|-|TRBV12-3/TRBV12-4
TGTGCCAGCAGTTTCCGGGGCACAGATACGCAGTATTTT
CASSFRGTDTQYF
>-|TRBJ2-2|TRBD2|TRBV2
TGTGCCAGCAGTGCCTTCGGGGGGACCGGGGAGCTGTTTTTT
CASSAFGGTGELFF
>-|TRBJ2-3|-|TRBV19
TGTGCCAGTAGTATCCCCAATAGCGGAAGCACAGATACGCAGTATTTT
CASSIPNSGSTDTQYF
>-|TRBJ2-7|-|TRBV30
TGTGCCTGGAGTGTTGGACATCTCTACGAGCAGTACTTC
CAWSVGHLYEQYF
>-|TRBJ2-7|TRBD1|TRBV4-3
TGCGCCAGCAGCCAAACAGGGGACCCCTACGAGCAGTACTTC
CASSQTGDPYEQYF
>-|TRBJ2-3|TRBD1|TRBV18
TGTGCCAGCTCGGATTCGACAGGGAGCACAGATACGCAGTATTTT
CASSDSTGSTDTQYF
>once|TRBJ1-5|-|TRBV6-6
TGTGCCAGCAGTTACTCGTATTTAGATCAGCCCCAGCATTTT
CASSYSYLDQPQHF
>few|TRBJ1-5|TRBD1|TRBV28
TGTGCCAGCAGTACAGGGGGAATGCGGAATCAGCCCCAGCATTTT
CASSTGGMRNQPQHF
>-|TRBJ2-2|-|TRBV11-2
TGTGCCAGCCTAGGAGCGAACACCGGGGAGCTGTTTTTT
CASLGANTGELFF